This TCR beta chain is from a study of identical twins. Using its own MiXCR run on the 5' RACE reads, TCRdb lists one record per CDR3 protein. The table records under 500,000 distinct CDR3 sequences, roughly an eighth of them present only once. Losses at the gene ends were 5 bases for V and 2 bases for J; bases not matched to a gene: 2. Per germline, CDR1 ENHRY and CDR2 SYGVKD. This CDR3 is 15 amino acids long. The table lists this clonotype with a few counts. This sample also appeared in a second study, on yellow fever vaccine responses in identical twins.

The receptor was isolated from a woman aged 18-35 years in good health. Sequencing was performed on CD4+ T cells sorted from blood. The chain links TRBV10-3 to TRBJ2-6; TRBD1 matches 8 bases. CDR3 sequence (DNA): TGTGCCATCAGTCAACAGGGGGCTGGGGCCAACGTCCTGACTTTC. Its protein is CAISQQGAGANVLTF.